Each of the 5 T cell receptor beta chains below was sequenced from the same sample in a study. The method was immunoSEQ multiplex PCR; TCRdb's version includes in-frame clones alone and lacks a portion of them. The sample yields about 68,000 clones, about 94% seen once. Sequenced material: PBMCs. All receptors come from a middle-aged man with rheumatoid arthritis.

CDR3 in amino acids: CATSRDWRSGNTIYF. In nucleotides, the CDR3 is TGTGCCACCAGCAGAGATTGGCGGTCCGGAAACACCATATATTTT. The chain is built from TRBV15 and TRBJ1-3; D remains ambiguous. The germline V and J ends were trimmed by 0 bases and 4 bases, with 10 bases remaining between them. Germline V CDR1 and CDR2: LNHNV, YYDKDF (reference sequence). The CDR3 length is 15 residues.

J is TRBJ2-7 and V is TRBV5-5; weak D call: TRBD1 (5 bases). The CDR3 loop spans 12 amino acids. Germline assignment: CDR1 SGHKS and CDR2 YYEKEE (reference sequence). Deletions cut 1 base from V and 6 bases from J, with 8 bases between. CDR3 sequence reads: CASSLRQGEQYF. The CDR3 DNA is TGTGCCAGCAGCTTGAGGCAGGGCGAGCAGTACTTC. The entire variable domain, with the rest obtained from reference TRBV5-5 and TRBJ2-7, is as follows: DAGVTQSPTHLIKTRGQQVTLRCSPISGHKSVSWYQQVLGQGPQFIFQYYEKEERGRGNFPDRFSARQFPNYSSELNVNALLLGDSALYLCASSLRQGEQYFGPGTRLTVT.

This rearrangement joins TRBV5-6 to TRBJ1-3; D is possibly TRBD1 (5 bases). The ends were cut back, 4 bases at V and 0 bases at J, with 20 bases in the middle. The CDR3 is made up of 18 amino acids. Germline lookup yields CDR1 SGHDT and CDR2 YYEEEE. The CDR3 nucleotides read TGTGCCAGCAGCGCCGATCGGGGGTTCTCGAGCTCTGGAAACACCATATATTTT. This encodes CASSADRGFSSSGNTIYF.

This clone has only one observation. This chain uses TRBV19 with TRBJ1-2; possible D gene TRBD1, 6 bases. The V and J ends lost 2 bases and 3 bases respectively, with 13 bases between them. The germline V gene encodes CDR1 LNHDA and CDR2 SQIVND (reference sequence). CDR3 length: 15 amino acids. The CDR3 is CASSIQGTEDYGYTF. The CDR3 DNA sequence: TGTGCCAGTAGTATACAGGGGACTGAGGACTATGGCTACACCTTC.

The chain links TRBV5-1 to TRBJ2-1, with TRBD1 matching over 7 bases. This CDR3 contains 15 residues. V dropped 0 bases and J dropped 8; count of bases not matched to a gene: 8. Germline assignment: CDR1 SGHRS and CDR2 YFSETQ. CDR3 in amino acids: CASSLGTQGVDEQFF. CDR3 nucleotide sequence: TGCGCCAGCAGCTTGGGTACCCAGGGGGTTGATGAGCAGTTCTTC.